The 19 T cell receptor beta chains presented below share a single source sample, sequenced in a study of monozygotic twins with inflammatory bowel disease. With the 5' RACE reads reprocessed, TCRdb shows one record per CDR3 protein and no DNA. The sample has approximately 330,000 distinct CDR3 sequences. Material for sequencing was blood. These receptors came from a human donor with ulcerative colitis or Crohn's disease, or a healthy co-twin of an affected twin (not recorded which).

The rearrangement uses TRBV28 and TRBJ2-5; TCRdb gives TRBD2 as the D gene, but with no DNA this cannot be confirmed. The length of the CDR3 is 17 residues. CDR1 is MDHEN, CDR2 SYDVKM, per germline. The CDR3 region is CASGTGSGTSSEKTQYF.

The chain recombines TRBV5-1 with TRBJ2-5; TCRdb indicates TRBD1, and absent DNA this call remains unverified. CDR1 is SGHRS and CDR2 is YFSETQ in the germline V gene. This CDR3 has 14 residues. The CDR3 is CASSQDRGQETQYF.

The chain joins TRBV20-1 to TRBJ1-1; the TCRdb D gene call, TRBD1, has no DNA to confirm it. The CDR3 runs to 15 residues. CDR1 DFQATT and CDR2 SNEGSKA come from the germline V gene (reference sequence). The CDR3 loop reads CSAREPGPMNTEAFF.

The chain combines TRBV7-2 with TRBJ2-2; no DNA is available, so the TRBD2 call from TCRdb remains unchecked. CDR3 size: 15 residues. Germline CDR1 SGHTA, CDR2 FQGNSA. CDR3 residues: CASSLSAGGYGELFF.

V gene TRBV28 combines with J gene TRBJ1-6; TCRdb designates TRBD1, a call that cannot be tested without DNA. CDR3 length: 14 residues. CDR1 is MDHEN, CDR2 SYDVKM, per germline. The CDR3 sequence: CASSFRGGNSPLHF.

The CDR3 sequence is CASSYLHSSYNEQFF. The chain couples TRBV6-2 or TRBV6-3 to TRBJ2-1. This CDR3 region has 15 residues. CDR1 MNHEY and CDR2 SVGEGT come from the germline V gene.

CDR3 loop: CASSLRQGADEQFF. This sequence joins TRBV4-1 and TRBJ2-1; the D gene TCRdb calls, TRBD1, cannot be checked with no DNA. The CDR3 extends over 14 amino acids. Germline V gene data show CDR1 as MGHRA and CDR2 as YSYEKL.

The V gene is TRBV20-1, the J gene TRBJ2-1; without DNA, the TCRdb call of TRBD1 cannot be checked. This CDR3 has 15 residues. Per germline, CDR1 DFQATT and CDR2 SNEGSKA (reference sequence). The CDR3: CSARPPSSSYNEQFF.

This sequence joins TRBV20-1 and TRBJ1-5; the D call from TCRdb, TRBD1, cannot be confirmed without DNA. Germline-derived CDR1 and CDR2 are DFQATT and SNEGSKA (reference sequence). This CDR3 contains 15 residues. The CDR3 here is CSATGQSPSNQPQHF.

The chain carries TRBV6-6 and TRBJ2-3. The V gene's germline CDR1 is MNHNY and CDR2 SVGAGI (reference sequence). This CDR3 is 13 amino acids long. The CDR3: CASSYRPRTAQYF.

V and J are TRBV6-1 and TRBJ1-3; TCRdb's D gene call, TRBD1, goes unchecked for lack of DNA. The length of the CDR3 is 15 residues. Looked up from germline, CDR1 is MNHNS and CDR2 is SASEGT. CDR3 sequence reads: CASSPVINPRDTIYF.

The chain links TRBV20-1 to TRBJ1-1; TCRdb's assignment of TRBD1 cannot be checked, as there is no DNA. Looked up from germline, CDR1 is DFQATT and CDR2 is SNEGSKA (reference sequence). CDR3 length: 16 amino acids. The CDR3 loop is CSARRGGQGTNTEAFF.

This chain connects TRBV24-1 to TRBJ2-1. The germline V gene encodes CDR1 KGHDR and CDR2 SFDVKD. The CDR3 spans 14 residues. The chain's CDR3 is CATRGPTSYNEQFF.

V usage is TRBV7-8 and J usage is TRBJ2-3; TCRdb picks TRBD1, but there is no DNA to check that call. Germline V gene sequence: CDR1 SGHVS, CDR2 FQNEAQ. The CDR3 has 17 residues. CDR3 protein: CASSSLVTGRHTDTQYF.

The chain joins TRBV24-1 to TRBJ1-1. Per the germline V gene, CDR1 is KGHDR and CDR2 is SFDVKD. The CDR3 spans 12 residues. The CDR3 spells CATSDLSRRTFF.

The rearrangement joins TRBV18 to TRBJ2-5. The CDR3 length is 11 residues. In germline, CDR1 is KGHSH, CDR2 LQKENI. CDR3: CASSPAETQYF.

The CDR3: CASRSPPGVYNEQFF. The V call is TRBV19, the J call TRBJ2-1; TCRdb's D call, TRBD1, is unchecked because there is no DNA. The germline CDR1 and CDR2 sequences are LNHDA and SQIVND (reference sequence). The CDR3 has 15 amino acids.

The V call is TRBV7-7, the J call TRBJ2-2; TCRdb calls TRBD1, which cannot be checked without DNA. Germline values: CDR1 SSHAT, CDR2 FNYEAQ (reference sequence). CDR3 length: 14 residues. CDR3 sequence reads: CASTFLGDTGELFF. The variable domain in full, with the rest retrieved from reference TRBV7-7 and TRBJ2-2, is GAGVSQSPRYKVTKRGQDVTLRCDPISSHATLYWYQQALGQGPEFLTYFNYEAQPDKSGLPSDRFSAERPEGSISTLTIQRTEQRDSAMYRCASTFLGDTGELFFGEGSRLTVL.

The chain links TRBV7-2 to TRBJ1-5. Germline lookup yields CDR1 SGHTA and CDR2 FQGNSA. The CDR3 totals 14 residues. CDR3 protein: CASSPSATNQPQHF.